Listed below are T cell receptor beta chains from one sample, sequenced in a study of identical twins. In TCRdb, the 5' RACE reads were re-called with MiXCR into one record per CDR3 protein. The data show roughly 490,000 distinct CDR3 sequences, approximately 14% seen once. The sample also formed part of further work on yellow fever vaccine responses in identical twins.

The material sequenced was CD4+ T cells sorted from blood. The receptors were gathered from a woman in her late teens or twenties in good health. Each CDR3 is given with its conserved first and last residue. Fields, in order: D gene, clone size, J gene, V gene, CDR3 DNA, CDR3 protein. A D gene is named only where the DNA matches it firmly. Size is stated for part of the rows, as once, few or many counts, or as a class when the clone is expanded.

D: -
size: many
J: TRBJ2-2
V: TRBV29-1
DNA: TGCAGCGCACGAACGGGATTAGGGAACACCGGGGAGCTGTTTTTT
CDR3: CSARTGLGNTGELFF

D: -
size: -
J: TRBJ2-7
V: TRBV7-3
DNA: TGTGCCAGCAGCTTGGGCGGGGAAAGCCAGCAGTACTTC
CDR3: CASSLGGESQQYF

D: TRBD2
size: -
J: TRBJ2-2
V: TRBV2
DNA: TGTGCCAGCAGTAATAGCGGGGGGGGAAACACCGGGGAGCTGTTTTTT
CDR3: CASSNSGGGNTGELFF

D: -
size: few
J: TRBJ2-6
V: TRBV29-1
DNA: TGCAGCGTTGTGAGAGACTCTGGGGCCAACGTCCTGACTTTC
CDR3: CSVVRDSGANVLTF

D: TRBD1
size: many
J: TRBJ2-1
V: TRBV7-2
DNA: TGTGCCAGCAGCTTAAGACCCGGGACAGGGGGATACAATGAGCAGTTCTTC
CDR3: CASSLRPGTGGYNEQFF

D: -
size: -
J: TRBJ1-1
V: TRBV20-1
DNA: TGCAGTGCTGGGGGGGCTGAAGCTTTCTTT
CDR3: CSAGGAEAFF

D: TRBD1
size: -
J: TRBJ2-7
V: TRBV20-1
DNA: TGCAGTGCTAGAGAGCGGACAGGGGCTAACGAGCAGTACTTC
CDR3: CSARERTGANEQYF

D: TRBD2
size: once
J: TRBJ2-1
V: TRBV23-1
DNA: TGCGCCAGCAGTCAGTCGACTAGCGGGGTACTCTCAGGGTACAATGAGCAGTTCTTC
CDR3: CASSQSTSGVLSGYNEQFF

D: -
size: few
J: TRBJ2-1
V: TRBV20-1
DNA: TGCAGTGCTAGAGATGCAGGGTCGAGCTACAATGAGCAGTTCTTC
CDR3: CSARDAGSSYNEQFF

D: -
size: few
J: TRBJ2-3
V: TRBV29-1
DNA: TGCAGCGTTGACCCAGGGTACACAGATACGCAGTATTTT
CDR3: CSVDPGYTDTQYF

D: -
size: many
J: TRBJ2-7
V: TRBV4-2
DNA: TGTGCCAGCAGCCAGTGGGCTCCGGGAGTGAATGAGCAGTACTTC
CDR3: CASSQWAPGVNEQYF

D: TRBD1
size: few
J: TRBJ2-6
V: TRBV18
DNA: TGTGCCAGCTCACCATTCCAGGGGGCTGGGGCCAACGTCCTGACTTTC
CDR3: CASSPFQGAGANVLTF

D: -
size: many
J: TRBJ2-7
V: TRBV3-1
DNA: TGTGCCAGCAGCCAATACGGGAAGATCGAGCAGTACTTC
CDR3: CASSQYGKIEQYF

D: -
size: few
J: TRBJ2-1
V: TRBV24-1
DNA: TGTGCCACCCAACCGGGACAATACAATGAGCAGTTCTTC
CDR3: CATQPGQYNEQFF

D: TRBD2
size: few
J: TRBJ2-1
V: TRBV6-2/TRBV6-3
DNA: TGTGCCAGCAGTTCACCGGGACTAGCGGGAAGGGAGCAGTTCTTC
CDR3: CASSSPGLAGREQFF

D: TRBD1
size: few
J: TRBJ2-7
V: TRBV6-1
DNA: TGTGCCAGCAGAGCCTCGGGACAGGGTCCCTACGAGCAGTACTTC
CDR3: CASRASGQGPYEQYF

D: -
size: few
J: TRBJ2-1
V: TRBV9
DNA: TGTGCCAGCAGCGTAGTAGGGGGGGGATCCTACAATGAGCAGTTCTTC
CDR3: CASSVVGGGSYNEQFF

D: -
size: few
J: TRBJ1-1
V: TRBV7-9
DNA: TGTGCCAGCAGCTTACGGGACACCGGGGGTCTGGCTTTCTTT
CDR3: CASSLRDTGGLAFF

D: TRBD1
size: -
J: TRBJ1-3
V: TRBV28
DNA: TGTGCCAGCAGTCGACAGGGGGGAACCATATATTTT
CDR3: CASSRQGGTIYF

D: TRBD1
size: -
J: TRBJ2-7
V: TRBV5-1
DNA: TGCGCCAGCAGCTTGACCGGGACAGGGACCTACGAGCAGTACTTC
CDR3: CASSLTGTGTYEQYF

D: TRBD1
size: few
J: TRBJ1-1
V: TRBV5-5
DNA: TGTGCCAGCAGCCCCCTGGTAGGTCAGGGGGCCACTGAAGCTTTCTTT
CDR3: CASSPLVGQGATEAFF

D: TRBD1
size: few
J: TRBJ2-1
V: TRBV20-1
DNA: TGCAGTGCTACCTCCAGGGGGCGGGCCTACAATGAGCAGTTCTTC
CDR3: CSATSRGRAYNEQFF

D: TRBD2
size: many
J: TRBJ2-1
V: TRBV2
DNA: TGTGCCAGCAAGCGGGGGGAGCGGGGAAGCTCCTACAATGAGCAGTTCTTC
CDR3: CASKRGERGSSYNEQFF

D: -
size: -
J: TRBJ2-5
V: TRBV7-2
DNA: TGTGCCAGCAGCGATAATAACTCCGGGACCCAGTACTTC
CDR3: CASSDNNSGTQYF

D: -
size: many
J: TRBJ2-6
V: TRBV28
DNA: TGTGCCAGCAGCCTAACAGGCTCTGGGGCCAACGTCCTGACTTTC
CDR3: CASSLTGSGANVLTF

D: TRBD2
size: few
J: TRBJ2-3
V: TRBV11-2
DNA: TGTGCCAGCAGCTCCAAACCCCGGACTAGCGGGGCGACAGATACGCAGTATTTT
CDR3: CASSSKPRTSGATDTQYF

D: TRBD2
size: -
J: TRBJ2-3
V: TRBV5-6
DNA: TGTGCCAGCAGCTTGGCCCTGGGGGGGTCGGGCACAGATACGCAGTATTTT
CDR3: CASSLALGGSGTDTQYF

D: -
size: -
J: TRBJ2-2
V: TRBV15
DNA: TGTGCCACCAGGGGGATCGGGGAGCTGTTTTTT
CDR3: CATRGIGELFF

D: -
size: many
J: TRBJ2-5
V: TRBV24-1
DNA: TGTGCCACCAGTGATCCAGGGTTTGGGGAGACCCAGTACTTC
CDR3: CATSDPGFGETQYF